This T cell receptor beta chain comes out of a study of patients and donors after allogeneic stem cell transplantation (dated by TCRdb to the early 2020s). Receptor amplification or capture employed RT-PCR. Sequencing relied on a NextSeq 550. TCRdb trimmed public reads at Q25 via fastp, called clones via MiXCR and kept in-frame beta chains. Under each unique CDR3 protein, matching rows form one entry showing the most common genes and DNA. Within this sample are approximately 160,000 distinct CDR3 sequences, with over 25% of them counted one time only. The ten biggest clones cover around 3.2% of the sample. Note on this clonotype: Its binding antigen is unknown. Per-base quality was not reported, and no clone a single base away is much larger than it.

CDR1 SGHRS and CDR2 YFSETQ are derived from the germline V gene. From its cysteine to its phenylalanine, the CDR3 spans 14 amino acids. Kept here is only the CDR3 DNA, which spans 42 bases and is read in frame from base 1. Trimming costs V 0 bases and J 3 bases, and their ends lie 7 bases apart. Recombination connected TRBV5-1 to TRBJ2-1; the D gene lacks a confident call. The sample comprised blood, either unsorted or a sorted T cell fraction (not recorded which). The sequence came from a human donor who was either an allogeneic HSCT recipient or a stem cell or donor lymphocyte infusion donor (not recorded which). It is not recorded whose cells these are; they may come from a transplant donor. The CDR3: CASSLERDYNEQFF. The nucleotide sequence is TGCGCCAGCAGCTTGGAGAGAGACTACAATGAGCAGTTCTTC. Outside the CDR3, residues come from the reference TRBV5-1 and TRBJ2-1 proteins, so the full variable domain is: KAGVTQTPRYLIKTRGQQVTLSCSPISGHRSVSWYQQTPGQGLQFLFEYFSETQRNKGNFPGRFSGRQFSNSRSEMNVSTLELGDSALYLCASSLERDYNEQFFGPGTRLTVL.